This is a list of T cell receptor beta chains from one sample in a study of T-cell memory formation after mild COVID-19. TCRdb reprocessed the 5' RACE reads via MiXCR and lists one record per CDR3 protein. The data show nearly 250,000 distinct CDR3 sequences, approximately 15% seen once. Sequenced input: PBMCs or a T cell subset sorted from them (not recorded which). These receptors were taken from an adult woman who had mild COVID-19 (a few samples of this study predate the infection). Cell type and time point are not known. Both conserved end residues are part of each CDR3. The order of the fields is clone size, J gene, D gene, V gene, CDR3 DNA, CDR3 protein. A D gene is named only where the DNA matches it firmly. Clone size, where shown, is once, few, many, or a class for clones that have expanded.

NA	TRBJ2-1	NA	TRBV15	TGTGCCACCAGCAGAGATCAGGGTTCTGAGCAGTTCTTC	CATSRDQGSEQFF
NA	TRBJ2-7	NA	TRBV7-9	TGTGCCAGCAGCCCTGTTGAGGGTCCCTACGAGCAGTACTTC	CASSPVEGPYEQYF
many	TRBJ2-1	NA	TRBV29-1	TGCAGCGTTGAAGAACAGGTTGAGCAGTTCTTC	CSVEEQVEQFF
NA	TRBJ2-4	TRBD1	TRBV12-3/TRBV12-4	TGTGCCAGCAGTCTAGGGACAGGGGAAGCCAAAAACATTCAGTACTTC	CASSLGTGEAKNIQYF
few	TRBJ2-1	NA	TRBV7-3	TGTGCCAGCAGCTTAACCCGGGGCGATGAGCAGTTCTTC	CASSLTRGDEQFF
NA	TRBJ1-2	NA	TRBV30	TGTGCCTGGTGGTCCGGCGGGAGGGGCTACACCTTC	CAWWSGGRGYTF
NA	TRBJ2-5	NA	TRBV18	TGTGCCAGCTCACCACCAGGCAGGGAAGAGACCCAGTACTTC	CASSPPGREETQYF
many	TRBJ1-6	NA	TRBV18	TGTGCCAGCTCACCAGCAGGCACAGGGAATAATTCACCCCTCCACTTT	CASSPAGTGNNSPLHF
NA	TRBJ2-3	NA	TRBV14	TGTGCCAGCAGCCAAGGAGCCATGGGACTTCGCGGCACAGATACGCAGTATTTT	CASSQGAMGLRGTDTQYF
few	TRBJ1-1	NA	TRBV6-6	TGTGCCAGCAGTTACTCGGGCCCCGGTTCGGGTGGCACTGAAGCTTTCTTT	CASSYSGPGSGGTEAFF
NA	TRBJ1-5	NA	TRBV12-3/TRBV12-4	TGTGCCAGCAGTTTATTGGTCGGTGGGCCCCAGCATTTT	CASSLLVGGPQHF
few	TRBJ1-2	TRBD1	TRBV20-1	TGCAGTGCTAGAGGACAGGGGGGCGATTTTAACTATGGCTACACCTTC	CSARGQGGDFNYGYTF
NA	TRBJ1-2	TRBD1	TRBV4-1	TGCGCCAGCAGCCAAGTTCGTATGGCAGGGGGCGACTATGGCTACACCTTC	CASSQVRMAGGDYGYTF
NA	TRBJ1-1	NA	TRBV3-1	TGTGCCAGCAGTAGAGGCTTGGAATTGACTGAAGCTTTCTTT	CASSRGLELTEAFF
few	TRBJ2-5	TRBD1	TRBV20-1	TGCAGTGCTAGCTCCCCGGACAGGGATCAAGAGACCCAGTACTTC	CSASSPDRDQETQYF
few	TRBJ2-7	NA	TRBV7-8	TGTGCCAGCAGCTTAAAATGGCGGGAACGCTACGAGCAGTACTTC	CASSLKWRERYEQYF
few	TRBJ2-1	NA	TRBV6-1	TGTGCGGCCCGAAAAAGCTCCTACAATGAGCAGTTCTTC	CAARKSSYNEQFF
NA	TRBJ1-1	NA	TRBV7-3	TGTGCCAGCAGCCCTAGGGCCCTGAACACTGAAGCTTTCTTT	CASSPRALNTEAFF
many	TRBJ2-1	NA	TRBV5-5	TGTGCCAGCAGCCTGGACACCCGTCCACAGTTCTTC	CASSLDTRPQFF
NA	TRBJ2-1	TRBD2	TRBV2	TGTGCCAGCCTCTCTAGCGGGAGCGGGGTGTCCTACAATGAGCAGTTCTTC	CASLSSGSGVSYNEQFF